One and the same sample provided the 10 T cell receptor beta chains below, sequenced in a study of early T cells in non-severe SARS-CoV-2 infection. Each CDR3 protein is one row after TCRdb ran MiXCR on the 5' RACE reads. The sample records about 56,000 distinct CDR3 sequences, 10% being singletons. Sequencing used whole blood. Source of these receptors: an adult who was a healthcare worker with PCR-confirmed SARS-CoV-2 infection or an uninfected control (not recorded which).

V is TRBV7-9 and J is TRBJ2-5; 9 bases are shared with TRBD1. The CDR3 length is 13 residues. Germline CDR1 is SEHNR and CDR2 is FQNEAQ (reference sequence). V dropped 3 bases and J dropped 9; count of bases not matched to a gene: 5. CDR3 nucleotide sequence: TGTGCCAGCAGCTTTCGGGACAGGGAAGCCCAGTACTTC. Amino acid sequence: CASSFRDREAQYF.

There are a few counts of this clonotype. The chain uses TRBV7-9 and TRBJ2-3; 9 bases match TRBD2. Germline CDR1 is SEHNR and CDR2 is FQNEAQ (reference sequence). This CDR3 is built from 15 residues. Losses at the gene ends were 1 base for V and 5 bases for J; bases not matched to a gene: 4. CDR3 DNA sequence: TGTGCCAGCAGCTTAGGAGGCGGGAGGGGAGATACGCAGTATTTT. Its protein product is CASSLGGGRGDTQYF. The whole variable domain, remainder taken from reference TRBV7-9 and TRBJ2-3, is DTGVSQNPRHKITKRGQNVTFRCDPISEHNRLYWYRQTLGQGPEFLTYFQNEAQLEKSRLLSDRFSAERPKGSFSTLEIQRTEQGDSAMYLCASSLGGGRGDTQYFGPGTRLTVL.

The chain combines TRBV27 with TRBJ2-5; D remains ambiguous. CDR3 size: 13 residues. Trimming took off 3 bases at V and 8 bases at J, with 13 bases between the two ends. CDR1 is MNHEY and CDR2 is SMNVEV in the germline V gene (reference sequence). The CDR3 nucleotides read TGTGCCAGCAGTTTCACTCGAGTTGGTACCCAGTACTTC. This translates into CASSFTRVGTQYF.

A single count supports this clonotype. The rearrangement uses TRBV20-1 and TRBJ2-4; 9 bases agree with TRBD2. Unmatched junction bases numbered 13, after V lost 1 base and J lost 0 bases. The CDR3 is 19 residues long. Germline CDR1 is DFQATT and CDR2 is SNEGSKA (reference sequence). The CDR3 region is CSARGGGAGGGVAKNIQYF. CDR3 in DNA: TGCAGTGCTAGAGGGGGTGGAGCGGGAGGAGGCGTAGCCAAAAACATTCAGTACTTC.

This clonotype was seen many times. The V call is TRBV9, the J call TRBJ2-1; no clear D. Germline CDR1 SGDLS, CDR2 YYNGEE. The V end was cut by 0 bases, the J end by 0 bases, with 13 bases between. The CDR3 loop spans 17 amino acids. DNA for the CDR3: TGTGCCAGCAGCGTAGCTCCGACCCTGTCCTCCTACAATGAGCAGTTCTTC. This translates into CASSVAPTLSSYNEQFF.

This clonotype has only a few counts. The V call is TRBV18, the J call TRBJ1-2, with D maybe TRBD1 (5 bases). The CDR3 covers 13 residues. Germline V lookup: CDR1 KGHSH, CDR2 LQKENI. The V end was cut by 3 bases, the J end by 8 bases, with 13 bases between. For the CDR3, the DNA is TGTGCCAGCTCACCGGATTTGGGGGAGGGCTACACCTTC. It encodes CASSPDLGEGYTF.

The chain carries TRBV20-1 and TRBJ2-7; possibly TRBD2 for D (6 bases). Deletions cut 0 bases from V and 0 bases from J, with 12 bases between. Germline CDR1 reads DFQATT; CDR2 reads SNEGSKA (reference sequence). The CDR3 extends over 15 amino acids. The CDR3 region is CSARDQGAGSYEQYF. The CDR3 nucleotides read TGCAGTGCTAGAGATCAGGGAGCGGGCTCCTACGAGCAGTACTTC.

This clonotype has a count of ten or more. The DNA for the CDR3 is TGCAGCGTTGATTCCCCAGCCTATGGCTACACCTTC. As protein: CSVDSPAYGYTF. This rearrangement joins TRBV29-1 to TRBJ1-2; D unresolved. Germline values: CDR1 SQVTM, CDR2 ANQGSEA. This CDR3 is built from 12 residues. V lost 3 bases to trimming and J lost 4 bases, with 9 bases between them. The complete variable domain, with remaining parts taken from reference TRBV29-1 and TRBJ1-2, reads SAVISQKPSRDICQRGTSLTIQCQVDSQVTMMFWYRQQPGQSLTLIATANQGSEATYESGFVIDKFPISRPNLTFSTLTVSNMSPEDSSIYLCSVDSPAYGYTFGSGTRLTVV.

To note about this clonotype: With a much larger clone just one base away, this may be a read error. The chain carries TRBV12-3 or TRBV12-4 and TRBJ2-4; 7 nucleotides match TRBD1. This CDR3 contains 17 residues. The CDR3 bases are TGTGCCAGCAGTTTACGACAGGGCATCCTAGCCAAAAGCATTCAGTACTTC. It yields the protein CASSLRQGILAKSIQYF.

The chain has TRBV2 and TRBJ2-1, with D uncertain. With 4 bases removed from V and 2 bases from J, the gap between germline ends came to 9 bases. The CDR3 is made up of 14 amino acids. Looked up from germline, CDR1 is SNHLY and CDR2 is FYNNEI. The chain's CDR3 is CASSGTGPYNEQFF. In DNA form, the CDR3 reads TGTGCCAGCAGTGGAACCGGCCCCTACAATGAGCAGTTCTTC. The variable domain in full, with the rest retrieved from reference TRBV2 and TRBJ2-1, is EPEVTQTPSHQVTQMGQEVILRCVPISNHLYFYWYRQILGQKVEFLVSFYNNEISEKSEIFDDQFSVERPDGSNFTLKIRSTKLEDSAMYFCASSGTGPYNEQFFGPGTRLTVL.